One sample yielded the 29 T cell receptor beta chains listed below, sequenced in a study of shared clonotypes between healthy human individuals (dated by TCRdb to about 2020). Library method: the immunoSEQ multiplex PCR assay. The immuneACCESS repertoire file appears here via TCRdb, limited to in-frame rearrangements. These files lack a portion of the clones; in checked studies, under half of the deficit traces to unresolved V genes, and the cause of the others is not known. Here the sample has 1.5 million to 2.5 million clones; about 95% occur a single time. Around 1% of the sample is held by the ten biggest clonotypes. CD8 naive samples consisted of CD45RO-negative cells that were positively selected for CCR7, yielding a CD45RA+CCR7+ population without TemRA cells. Sequencing input: naive CD8+ T cells sorted from blood. Sample cell subset or site, as interpreted from the label and publication: CD45RA+CCR7+. These TCRs come from a man younger than 35 in good health.

The chain recombines TRBV9 with TRBJ2-7; D might be TRBD1 (6 bases). Trimming shortened V by 4 bases and J by 1 base, and 12 bases separated the two germline ends. Germline loops: CDR1 SGDLS, CDR2 YYNGEE. The CDR3 loop spans 14 amino acids. CDR3 sequence (DNA): TGTGCCAGCAGCAGAGGACAGAGTTCCTACGAGCAGTACTTC. Translation gives CASSRGQSSYEQYF.

The V and J genes are TRBV28 and TRBJ1-1, with a possible D match to TRBD1 (5 bases). The germline CDR1 and CDR2 sequences are MDHEN and SYDVKM. The CDR3 covers 13 residues. V dropped 10 bases and J dropped 0 bases, with 12 bases sitting between them. The CDR3 here is CAIAPTVNTEAFF. DNA for the CDR3: TGTGCCATTGCCCCGACAGTGAACACTGAAGCTTTCTTT.

This chain connects TRBV7-9 to TRBJ2-3, with 11 bases that match TRBD2. The CDR3 has 15 residues. Germline loops: CDR1 SEHNR, CDR2 FQNEAQ (reference sequence). The junction had 7 bases not matched to a gene; V was cut back by 5 bases and J by 6 bases. The CDR3 DNA sequence: TGTGCCAGCAGCCCGACTAGCGGGGCAGGGGATACGCAGTATTTT. It encodes CASSPTSGAGDTQYF.

The chain joins TRBV30 to TRBJ2-1, with a weak D call TRBD1 (6 bases). Germline loops: CDR1 GTSNPN, CDR2 SVGIG (reference sequence). The V gene lost 5 bases and the J gene lost 4 bases, with 9 bases spanning the gap. CDR3 length: 12 amino acids. The CDR3 is CAWGDKYNEQFF. In DNA form, the CDR3 reads TGTGCCTGGGGGGACAAGTACAATGAGCAGTTCTTC. Filled out from reference TRBV30 and TRBJ2-1, the complete variable domain reads SQTIHQWPATLVQPVGSPLSLECTVEGTSNPNLYWYRQAAGRGLQLLFYSVGIGQISSEVPQNLSASRPQDRQFILSSKKLLLSDSGFYLCAWGDKYNEQFFGPGTRLTVL.

The J gene is TRBJ1-2, the V gene TRBV5-6; D uncertain. The CDR3 length is 14 residues. The V gene lost 5 bases and the J gene lost 6 bases, with 17 bases spanning the gap. CDR1 is SGHDT, CDR2 YYEEEE, per germline. The CDR3 reads CASRLAALENGYTF. CDR3 nucleotide sequence: TGTGCCAGCAGGCTGGCCGCGCTGGAGAATGGCTACACCTTC.

This chain connects TRBV19 to TRBJ1-5; D remains ambiguous. The V and J ends lost 6 bases and 6 bases respectively, with 18 bases between them. Germline V gives CDR1 LNHDA, CDR2 SQIVND (reference sequence). The CDR3 extends over 15 amino acids. The CDR3 sequence: CASRIDVGMVQPQHF. As DNA, the CDR3 is TGTGCCAGTAGGATCGACGTGGGTATGGTTCAGCCCCAGCATTTT.

V usage is TRBV6-5 and J usage is TRBJ1-2, with D unclear. This CDR3 is built from 13 residues. Germline CDR1 and CDR2: MNHEY and SVGAGI. V was clipped by 0 bases and J by 6 bases, with 8 bases between them. The CDR3 sequence: CASSYSKEDGYTF. The CDR3 DNA sequence: TGTGCCAGCAGTTACTCGAAAGAGGATGGCTACACCTTC.

This CDR3 reads CASSLLGDGPQHF. CDR3 sequence (DNA): TGTGCCAGCAGTTTATTAGGGGATGGGCCCCAGCATTTT. The chain uses TRBV27 and TRBJ1-5; perhaps TRBD1 as D (5 bases). Trimming took 1 base from V and 9 from J, leaving 10 bases between them. The germline V gene has CDR1 MNHEY and CDR2 SMNVEV (reference sequence). CDR3 length: 13 residues.

The CDR3 bases are TGCAGCGCTCGACAGGGGGATGAAAAACTGTTTTTT. This codes for CSARQGDEKLFF. The chain uses TRBV29-1 and TRBJ1-4, with 9 bases fitting TRBD1. In germline, CDR1 is SQVTM, CDR2 ANQGSEA. This CDR3 contains 12 residues. Losses at the gene ends were 7 bases for V and 6 bases for J; bases not matched to a gene: 3.

CDR3 sequence (DNA): TGTGCCAGCAGTTACTCGGAAGGGCCCACCTACGAGCAGTACTTC. Its translation is CASSYSEGPTYEQYF. This chain links TRBV6-5 with TRBJ2-7; no clear D gene. Per the germline V gene, CDR1 is MNHEY and CDR2 is SVGAGI. Trimming shortened V by 0 bases and J by 2 bases, and 11 bases separated the two germline ends. The CDR3 length is 15 residues.

The chain carries TRBV27 and TRBJ2-4; D could derive from TRBD1 or TRBD2 (7 bases each). The V gene lost 6 bases and the J gene lost 2 bases, with 14 bases spanning the gap. Germline-derived CDR1 and CDR2 are MNHEY and SMNVEV (reference sequence). This CDR3 region has 15 residues. As DNA, the CDR3 is TGTGCCAGCAGCTCAGGGGGGGGACCCAAAAACATTCAGTACTTC. Translation: CASSSGGGPKNIQYF.

The chain carries TRBV11-2 and TRBJ2-7; a possible D gene is TRBD1 (5 bases). V was cut by 2 bases and J by 2 bases, with 10 bases left in between. CDR3 length: 14 amino acids. CDR1 is SGHAT, CDR2 FQNNGV, per germline. CDR3 sequence: CASSLRGPTYEQYF. Written as DNA, the CDR3 is TGTGCCAGCAGCTTAAGGGGCCCAACCTACGAGCAGTACTTC.

The rearrangement joins TRBV11-2 to TRBJ2-2; D ambiguous. The length of the CDR3 is 12 residues. Germline V gene sequence: CDR1 SGHAT, CDR2 FQNNGV. Trimming shortened V by 6 bases and J by 5 bases, and 7 bases separated the two germline ends. The CDR3 DNA sequence: TGTGCCAGCAGAGGATTTACCGGGGAGCTGTTTTTT. Translation: CASRGFTGELFF.

The chain combines TRBV27 with TRBJ2-7; 10 bases map to TRBD2. Germline V gene data show CDR1 as MNHEY and CDR2 as SMNVEV (reference sequence). V trimming: 3 bases; J trimming: 3 bases; junction bases outside the gene matches: 8. The CDR3 has 16 amino acids. CDR3 nucleotide sequence: TGTGCCAGCAGTTTGGGGCTAGCGGGAGTAGGCTACGAGCAGTACTTC. It translates to CASSLGLAGVGYEQYF.

This clone was seen a few times. The rearrangement joins TRBV6-6 to TRBJ1-2; 10 bases align to TRBD1. Germline V gives CDR1 MNHNY, CDR2 SVGAGI (reference sequence). CDR3 length: 14 residues. The CDR3 region is CASTGTGADYGYTF. The CDR3, as DNA: TGTGCGTCAACCGGGACAGGGGCAGACTATGGCTACACCTTC.

The chain employs TRBV14 and TRBJ2-5, with D possibly being TRBD1 or TRBD2 (5 bases each). Matching the DNA end better, TRBJ2-7 makes the J call doubtful. The V gene's germline CDR1 is SGHDN and CDR2 FVKESK. The CDR3 has 16 residues. For the CDR3, the DNA is TGTGCCAGCAGCCAGGCCGGGGCCCCCCTCGGCTACGAGCAGTACTTC. This sequence encodes CASSQAGAPLGYEQYF.

This rearrangement joins TRBV13 to TRBJ1-2, with D perhaps matching TRBD1 (6 bases). Trimming shortened V by 5 bases and J by 8 bases, and 18 bases separated the two germline ends. The CDR3 contains 14 residues. From germline, CDR1 is PRHDT and CDR2 FYEKMQ (reference sequence). Here the CDR3 reads CASSTGTLQGGYTF. CDR3 bases: TGTGCCAGCAGCACCGGGACACTCCAAGGCGGCTACACCTTC. The variable domain in full, completed from reference TRBV13 and TRBJ1-2, reads AAGVIQSPRHLIKEKRETATLKCYPIPRHDTVYWYQQGPGQDPQFLISFYEKMQSDKGSIPDRFSAQQFSDYHSELNMSSLELGDSALYFCASSTGTLQGGYTFGSGTRLTVV.

The CDR3 sequence is CASMWGENTGELFF. The CDR3 DNA sequence: TGTGCCAGTATGTGGGGGGAGAACACCGGGGAGCTGTTTTTT. The rearrangement uses TRBV19 and TRBJ2-2, with D tentatively TRBD2 (6 bases). V was cut by 7 bases and J by 1 base, with 10 bases left in between. There are 14 residues in the CDR3. Germline values: CDR1 LNHDA, CDR2 SQIVND (reference sequence).

The rearrangement uses TRBV30 and TRBJ2-2; perhaps TRBD1 as D (5 bases). CDR1 GTSNPN and CDR2 SVGIG come from the germline V gene (reference sequence). V shed 3 bases and J shed 6 bases, with 14 bases lying between them. CDR3 size: 14 residues. The CDR3 protein is CAWRTAPLAGELFF. CDR3 in DNA: TGTGCCTGGAGGACAGCCCCTTTGGCCGGGGAGCTGTTTTTT. Filled out from reference TRBV30 and TRBJ2-2, the complete variable domain reads SQTIHQWPATLVQPVGSPLSLECTVEGTSNPNLYWYRQAAGRGLQLLFYSVGIGQISSEVPQNLSASRPQDRQFILSSKKLLLSDSGFYLCAWRTAPLAGELFFGEGSRLTVL.

On this clone itself: The sample contains more than one DNA sequence encoding this CDR3. This chain connects TRBV19 to TRBJ2-7; no reliable D call. Per germline, CDR1 LNHDA and CDR2 SQIVND (reference sequence). V lost 5 bases and J 0 bases, leaving 11 bases between the germline ends. CDR3 length equals 14 residues. CDR3 sequence: CASSPAVSSYEQYF. CDR3 nucleotide sequence: TGTGCCAGTAGTCCCGCGGTCAGCTCCTACGAGCAGTACTTC.

This clone was seen only a few times. The gene calls are TRBV11-3 and TRBJ1-2; D is uncertain. Trimming removed 5 bases from V and 5 bases from J, with 18 bases in between. This CDR3 has 15 residues. Germline lookup yields CDR1 SGHNT and CDR2 YENEEA. The CDR3 loop is CASSLTIPYLYGYTF. The CDR3 nucleotides are TGTGCCAGCAGCCTCACCATCCCGTATCTTTATGGCTACACCTTC.

V is TRBV5-4 and J is TRBJ2-6; the D is unclear. The germline V and J ends were trimmed by 5 bases and 0 bases, with 21 bases remaining between them. This CDR3 has 19 amino acids. Germline loops: CDR1 SGHNT, CDR2 YYREEE (reference sequence). CDR3 in amino acids: CASRPGLHPLNSGANVLTF. As DNA, the CDR3 is TGTGCCAGCAGGCCGGGCCTCCACCCCCTAAACTCTGGGGCCAACGTCCTGACTTTC.

This clone was observed a single time. J is TRBJ1-5 and V is TRBV27; no definite D call. Germline CDR1 MNHEY, CDR2 SMNVEV (reference sequence). The V end was cut by 6 bases, the J end by 4 bases, with 16 bases between. There are 15 residues in the CDR3. The CDR3 DNA reads as TGTGCCAGCAGCCCGGTGGGGAGTTGGAATCAGCCCCAGCATTTT. Its protein product is CASSPVGSWNQPQHF.

This chain connects TRBV29-1 to TRBJ2-1; D gene unclear. Germline CDR1 and CDR2: SQVTM and ANQGSEA. The CDR3 is made up of 14 amino acids. Trimming took off 1 base at V and 4 bases at J, with 11 bases between the two ends. The CDR3 DNA sequence: TGCAGCGTTGAAGCAAGCAACAGTTACAATGAGCAGTTCTTC. As protein: CSVEASNSYNEQFF.

This sequence joins TRBV7-9 and TRBJ2-7, with TRBD1 identical over 8 bases. V lost 4 bases and J lost 3; bases outside the gene matches: 5. The CDR3 has 14 residues. In germline, CDR1 is SEHNR, CDR2 FQNEAQ (reference sequence). Written as DNA, the CDR3 is TGTGCCAGCAGCTACGGACAGGGCCTCTACGAGCAGTACTTC. It is translated as CASSYGQGLYEQYF.

The chain recombines TRBV5-6 with TRBJ2-7; D is possibly TRBD1 or TRBD2 (6 bases each). This CDR3 is 14 amino acids long. Trimming cost V 2 bases and J 6 bases, with 15 bases left between them. Germline V gene lookup returns CDR1 SGHDT and CDR2 YYEEEE. The CDR3 loop reads CASSFPTGTGEQYF. CDR3 nucleotide sequence: TGTGCCAGCAGCTTTCCTACAGGGACTGGCGAGCAGTACTTC.

The chain links TRBV28 to TRBJ1-1, with no clear D. The germline V and J ends were trimmed by 3 bases and 0 bases, with 8 bases remaining between them. The CDR3 totals 14 residues. Germline CDR1 and CDR2: MDHEN and SYDVKM. CDR3 protein: CASSLWSLNTEAFF. DNA for the CDR3: TGTGCCAGCAGTTTGTGGTCTTTGAACACTGAAGCTTTCTTT.

DNA for the CDR3: TGTGCCATCAAAAGTGGGGATCCCTACGAGCAGTACTTC. Residues: CAIKSGDPYEQYF. The chain employs TRBV10-3 and TRBJ2-7; D gene uncertain. Germline CDR1 and CDR2: ENHRY and SYGVKD. This CDR3 spans 13 amino acids. Trimming pared 7 bases from V and 2 bases from J, leaving 12 bases between.

This chain joins TRBV25-1 and TRBJ2-1, with 7 bases identical to TRBD2. V dropped 7 bases and J dropped 9; count of bases not matched to a gene: 3. CDR3 length equals 11 residues. The germline gives CDR1 MGHDK, CDR2 SYGVNS. CDR3: CASTSGVEQFF. The DNA of the CDR3 is TGTGCCAGCACTAGCGGTGTTGAGCAGTTCTTC.